Listed below are T cell receptor beta chains from one sample, sequenced in a study of siplizumab effects on memory and regulatory T cells. Assay: immunoSEQ multiplex PCR; the TCRdb copy retains only in-frame clones and omits some. The sample consists of approximately 100,000 clones, about 94% of them appearing once. The sequenced sample was Tregs sorted from blood. These receptor sequences come from a human donor in good health. Each CDR3 is given with its conserved first and last residue. A D gene is named only where the DNA matches it firmly. Clone size appears in some rows only: once, few, many, or a class for an expanded clone.

abundance: .; v_gene: TRBV10-3; d_gene: .; j_gene: TRBJ1-5; CDR3aa: CAIRGLLGRSNQPQHF; CDR3nt: TGTGCCATCAGGGGACTGCTCGGTAGGAGCAATCAGCCCCAGCATTTT
abundance: .; v_gene: TRBV5-4; d_gene: .; j_gene: TRBJ1-2; CDR3aa: CASSLGQGFFLGYTF; CDR3nt: TGTGCCAGCAGCTTGGGCCAGGGGTTTTTCCTCGGCTACACCTTC
abundance: .; v_gene: TRBV5-1; d_gene: TRBD1; j_gene: TRBJ1-6; CDR3aa: CASSVQGARSPLHF; CDR3nt: TGCGCCAGCAGCGTACAGGGGGCACGGTCACCCCTCCACTTT
abundance: .; v_gene: TRBV7-9; d_gene: TRBD1; j_gene: TRBJ1-2; CDR3aa: CASSPDRPWVGYTF; CDR3nt: TGTGCCAGCAGCCCGGACAGGCCTTGGGTCGGCTACACCTTC
abundance: .; v_gene: TRBV27; d_gene: .; j_gene: TRBJ1-1; CDR3aa: CASGRVKGNTEAFF; CDR3nt: TGTGCCAGCGGCAGGGTTAAGGGGAACACTGAAGCTTTCTTT
abundance: .; v_gene: TRBV10-3; d_gene: .; j_gene: TRBJ1-4; CDR3aa: CAISAQGGADEKLFF; CDR3nt: TGTGCCATCAGTGCCCAAGGGGGGGCGGATGAAAAACTGTTTTTT
abundance: .; v_gene: TRBV15; d_gene: .; j_gene: TRBJ1-1; CDR3aa: CATSKHFAGDAEAFF; CDR3nt: TGTGCCACCAGCAAACACTTCGCGGGGGACGCTGAAGCTTTCTTT
abundance: .; v_gene: TRBV19; d_gene: .; j_gene: TRBJ1-3; CDR3aa: CASSIRISGNTIYF; CDR3nt: TGTGCCAGTAGTATACGAATCTCTGGAAACACCATATATTTT
abundance: .; v_gene: TRBV5-1; d_gene: .; j_gene: TRBJ2-3; CDR3aa: CASSVSAGAAEDTQYF; CDR3nt: TGCGCCAGCAGCGTTTCCGCAGGAGCGGCTGAAGATACGCAGTATTTT
abundance: few; v_gene: TRBV5-1; d_gene: TRBD1; j_gene: TRBJ2-7; CDR3aa: CASSLEVQGAEQYF; CDR3nt: TGCGCCAGCAGCTTGGAGGTACAGGGGGCCGAGCAGTACTTC
abundance: .; v_gene: TRBV7-9; d_gene: TRBD2; j_gene: TRBJ2-1; CDR3aa: CASSLRLAGGGSYNEQFF; CDR3nt: TGTGCCAGCAGCCTTAGATTAGCGGGGGGTGGGTCCTACAATGAGCAGTTCTTC
abundance: .; v_gene: TRBV23-1; d_gene: TRBD1; j_gene: TRBJ2-4; CDR3aa: CASSRPGQGEAKNIQYF; CDR3nt: TGCGCCAGCAGTCGCCCGGGACAGGGGGAAGCCAAAAACATTCAGTACTTC
abundance: .; v_gene: TRBV10-3; d_gene: TRBD1; j_gene: TRBJ1-1; CDR3aa: CAIQGGTGEFSEAFF; CDR3nt: TGTGCCATTCAGGGGGGGACTGGCGAATTCTCTGAAGCTTTCTTT
abundance: .; v_gene: TRBV5-1; d_gene: .; j_gene: TRBJ1-3; CDR3aa: CASSPTGNTIYF; CDR3nt: TGCGCCAGCAGCCCCACGGGAAACACCATATATTTT
abundance: .; v_gene: TRBV10-3; d_gene: TRBD1; j_gene: TRBJ2-3; CDR3aa: CAIRARPGQGTDTQYF; CDR3nt: TGTGCCATCAGGGCCCGCCCGGGACAGGGCACAGATACGCAGTATTTT
abundance: .; v_gene: TRBV27; d_gene: TRBD2; j_gene: TRBJ2-3; CDR3aa: CASSPFPQRENGDTQYF; CDR3nt: TGTGCCAGCAGTCCATTTCCCCAGCGGGAGAACGGAGATACGCAGTATTTT
abundance: once; v_gene: TRBV7-9; d_gene: .; j_gene: TRBJ2-5; CDR3aa: CASSDGGLATQYF; CDR3nt: TGTGCCAGCAGCGATGGGGGGCTGGCGACCCAGTACTTC
abundance: .; v_gene: TRBV9; d_gene: .; j_gene: TRBJ2-6; CDR3aa: CASSVGGFGGANVLTF; CDR3nt: TGTGCCAGCAGCGTAGGAGGATTCGGTGGGGCCAACGTCCTGACTTTC
abundance: .; v_gene: TRBV27; d_gene: .; j_gene: TRBJ2-7; CDR3aa: CASSLEGYGDEQYF; CDR3nt: TGTGCCAGCAGTTTAGAGGGGTATGGGGACGAGCAGTACTTC
abundance: .; v_gene: TRBV30; d_gene: TRBD1; j_gene: TRBJ1-4; CDR3aa: CAWRPGQGATNEKLFF; CDR3nt: TGTGCCTGGAGGCCGGGACAGGGGGCCACTAATGAAAAACTGTTTTTT
abundance: .; v_gene: TRBV5-1; d_gene: .; j_gene: TRBJ1-1; CDR3aa: CASSFLGGNTEAFF; CDR3nt: TGCGCCAGCAGCTTCCTGGGCGGGAACACTGAAGCTTTCTTT
abundance: .; v_gene: TRBV30; d_gene: .; j_gene: TRBJ1-2; CDR3aa: CAWSVRGIANYGYTF; CDR3nt: TGTGCCTGGAGTGTACGGGGGATAGCTAACTATGGCTACACCTTC